The next 19 T cell receptor beta chains were all read from a single sample in a study of T-cell memory formation after mild COVID-19. TCRdb re-called the 5' RACE reads with MiXCR, one entry per CDR3 protein. The table has roughly 400,000 distinct CDR3 sequences, 16% seen once. Sequencing input: PBMCs or a T cell subset sorted from them (not recorded which). The receptors come from a man aged 18 to 29 who had mild COVID-19 (a few samples of this study predate the infection). Cell type and time point are not known.

This clonotype was seen many times. V gene TRBV6-1 combines with J gene TRBJ2-7, with a weak D call TRBD1 (6 bases). The CDR3 runs 14 residues. Trimming left V 10 bases short and J 3 bases short, with 19 bases between. The V gene's germline CDR1 is MNHNS and CDR2 SASEGT. In DNA, the CDR3 is TGTGCCACCGAGCCCGGGACAAGTCTCTACGAGCAGTACTTC. Amino acids: CATEPGTSLYEQYF.

This clonotype was detected a few times. This chain uses TRBV27 with TRBJ1-2; D is unclear. This CDR3 comprises 15 residues. Germline CDR1 MNHEY, CDR2 SMNVEV (reference sequence). V lost 2 bases, J lost 0 bases, and 10 bases lay in between. CDR3 sequence (DNA): TGTGCCAGCAGTTTAAGTGGACGGACTAACTATGGCTACACCTTC. This encodes CASSLSGRTNYGYTF.

Only a few counts were recorded for this clonotype. The chain recombines TRBV4-1 with TRBJ1-1; D gene uncertain. Germline lookup yields CDR1 MGHRA and CDR2 YSYEKL. V shed 4 bases and J shed 5 bases, with 14 bases lying between them. This CDR3 contains 14 residues. CDR3: CASSPRGGRTEAFF. The CDR3 DNA follows: TGCGCCAGCAGCCCTCGCGGCGGCCGGACTGAAGCTTTCTTT.

The chain employs TRBV20-1 and TRBJ2-2, with D unresolved. CDR3 length equals 14 residues. Germline assignment: CDR1 DFQATT and CDR2 SNEGSKA (reference sequence). V lost 5 bases to trimming and J lost 0 bases, with 10 bases between them. CDR3 in DNA: TGCAGTGCTCCCTTGAGAGCGAACACCGGGGAGCTGTTTTTT. Amino acids: CSAPLRANTGELFF.

This clonotype was observed a handful of times. The chain recombines TRBV7-2 with TRBJ1-1; 8 bases are a match to TRBD1. Germline CDR1 SGHTA, CDR2 FQGNSA. With 4 bases clipped from V and 3 bases from J, the junction kept 4 bases outside the gene matches. This CDR3 comprises 14 residues. The CDR3 sequence: CASSWTGRDTEAFF. In DNA, the CDR3 is TGTGCCAGCAGCTGGACAGGGAGGGACACTGAAGCTTTCTTT.

This clonotype was picked up a small number of times. The chain links TRBV7-2 to TRBJ2-1; weak D call: TRBD2 (7 bases). The V end lost 2 bases, the J end lost 9 bases, and 17 bases lay between the germline ends. Germline assignment: CDR1 SGHTA and CDR2 FQGNSA. The CDR3 runs 15 residues. In DNA form, the CDR3 reads TGTGCCAGCAGCTTAACGTGGGGTAGGGGGGGTGAGCAGTTCTTC. Its protein is CASSLTWGRGGEQFF.

This clonotype was recorded a few times. The chain is built from TRBV21-1 and TRBJ2-7; the D call TRBD1 from the table was never checked on the DNA. TRBV21-1 is flagged as a pseudogene. CDR3 length: 16 amino acids. CDR3 nucleotides: TGTGCCAGCAGCACAAAAGGAAAGGACACCACCTACGAGCAGTACGTC. Residues: CASSTKGKDTTYEQYV.

V usage is TRBV7-9 and J usage is TRBJ2-3; D is possibly TRBD2 (5 bases). V was pared by 5 bases and J by 15 bases, with 18 bases between. There are 12 residues in the CDR3. The germline CDR1 and CDR2 sequences are SEHNR and FQNEAQ (reference sequence). In nucleotides, the CDR3 is TGTGCCAGCAGCCTCGAGAGGGTACCCCCCTATTTT. The encoded protein is CASSLERVPPYF.

This clonotype has only a few counts. The J gene is TRBJ2-7, the V gene TRBV27, with D perhaps TRBD1 or TRBD2 (5 bases each). Deletions cut 6 bases from V and 4 bases from J, with 22 bases between. Germline-derived CDR1 and CDR2 are MNHEY and SMNVEV (reference sequence). This CDR3 has 16 amino acids. The CDR3 bases are TGTGCCAGCAGAACCGTCACGGGACCGAGCTCATACGAGCAGTACGTC. Amino acids: CASRTVTGPSSYEQYV.

The chain uses TRBV12-3 or TRBV12-4 and TRBJ1-2; 8 bases agree with TRBD1. Unmatched junction bases numbered 5, after V lost 6 bases and J lost 2 bases. This CDR3 is 14 amino acids long. In nucleotides, the CDR3 is TGTGCCAGCAGGCAGGGGGCAGGAAACTATGGCTACACCTTC. It specifies CASRQGAGNYGYTF.

Here the CDR3 reads CASSLERTGELFF. In DNA, the CDR3 is TGCGCCAGCAGCTTGGAGCGCACCGGGGAGCTGTTTTTT. The chain links TRBV5-1 to TRBJ2-2; D call uncertain. There are 13 residues in the CDR3. CDR1 and CDR2 from the germline V gene are SGHRS and YFSETQ. V lost 0 bases and J lost 4, with 4 bases in between. The full variable domain, its missing parts supplied by reference TRBV5-1 and TRBJ2-2, is KAGVTQTPRYLIKTRGQQVTLSCSPISGHRSVSWYQQTPGQGLQFLFEYFSETQRNKGNFPGRFSGRQFSNSRSEMNVSTLELGDSALYLCASSLERTGELFFGEGSRLTVL.

This clonotype was detected a few times. The chain recombines TRBV3-1 with TRBJ1-5; no firm D call. Germline V gives CDR1 LGHDT, CDR2 YNNKEL (reference sequence). The CDR3 is 13 amino acids. Trimming left V 0 bases short and J 4 bases short, with 4 bases between. CDR3 bases: TGTGCCAGCAGCCAAGATTTAAATCAGCCCCAGCATTTT. The encoded protein is CASSQDLNQPQHF.

A few counts support this clonotype. The chain carries TRBV5-1 and TRBJ2-7; 8 bases agree with TRBD1. The CDR3 totals 15 residues. CDR1 SGHRS and CDR2 YFSETQ come from the germline V gene. Trimming took 2 bases from V and 1 from J; bases not matched to a gene: 5. The DNA of the CDR3 is TGCGCCAGCAGCTTTGCCACAGGGGGATCCTACGAGCAGTACTTC. It codes for CASSFATGGSYEQYF.

This clonotype was seen only a few times. This chain uses TRBV6-6 with TRBJ1-5, with a tentative D call TRBD1 (6 bases). The ends were cut back, 4 bases at V and 4 bases at J, with 11 bases in the middle. The CDR3 runs to 14 residues. Germline loops: CDR1 MNHNY, CDR2 SVGAGI (reference sequence). CDR3 in amino acids: CASSSGQVNQPQHF. CDR3 sequence (DNA): TGTGCCAGCAGTTCGGGACAAGTAAATCAGCCCCAGCATTTT.

This rearrangement joins TRBV5-8 to TRBJ2-7; no firm D call. V dropped 4 bases and J dropped 5 bases, with 16 bases sitting between them. This CDR3 has 14 amino acids. Germline assignment: CDR1 SGHTS and CDR2 YDEGEE. As DNA, the CDR3 is TGTGCCAGCAGCCCCCCTGGCTTGTTGGACGAGCAGTACTTC. It translates to CASSPPGLLDEQYF.

V and J are TRBV5-1 and TRBJ1-1; tentatively, D is TRBD1 (5 bases). The CDR3 runs to 14 residues. Germline V CDR1 and CDR2: SGHRS, YFSETQ. The V and J ends lost 0 bases and 3 bases respectively, with 9 bases between them. CDR3 sequence: CASSLGKGYTEAFF. In DNA form, the CDR3 reads TGCGCCAGCAGCTTGGGCAAGGGGTACACTGAAGCTTTCTTT.

This sequence joins TRBV5-6 and TRBJ1-1; D ambiguous. Trimming took off 3 bases at V and 0 bases at J, with 12 bases between the two ends. This CDR3 has 15 residues. Germline CDR1 and CDR2: SGHDT and YYEEEE. CDR3 DNA: TGTGCCAGCAGCTACTGGACGGTAATGAACACTGAAGCTTTCTTT. Translated, it gives CASSYWTVMNTEAFF. Using reference TRBV5-6 and TRBJ1-1 for the parts outside the CDR3, the full variable domain is DAGVTQSPTHLIKTRGQQVTLRCSPKSGHDTVSWYQQALGQGPQFIFQYYEEEERQRGNFPDRFSGHQFPNYSSELNVNALLLGDSALYLCASSYWTVMNTEAFFGQGTRLTVV.

The V and J genes are TRBV7-9 and TRBJ2-1; no clear D. From germline, CDR1 is SEHNR and CDR2 FQNEAQ (reference sequence). Trimming shortened V by 5 bases and J by 11 bases, and 10 bases separated the two germline ends. CDR3 length: 11 amino acids. The CDR3 DNA reads as TGTGCCAGCAGCCCCCCCCCGAAGCAGTTCTTC. This sequence encodes CASSPPPKQFF.

The J gene is TRBJ1-5, the V gene TRBV20-1; tentatively, D is TRBD1 (5 bases). The V end was cut by 4 bases, the J end by 5 bases, with 12 bases between. This CDR3 has 13 residues. Germline V gene data show CDR1 as DFQATT and CDR2 as SNEGSKA (reference sequence). The CDR3 DNA reads as TGCAGTGCTAACGGTGGGGCGTATCAGCCCCAGCATTTT. Its protein product is CSANGGAYQPQHF.